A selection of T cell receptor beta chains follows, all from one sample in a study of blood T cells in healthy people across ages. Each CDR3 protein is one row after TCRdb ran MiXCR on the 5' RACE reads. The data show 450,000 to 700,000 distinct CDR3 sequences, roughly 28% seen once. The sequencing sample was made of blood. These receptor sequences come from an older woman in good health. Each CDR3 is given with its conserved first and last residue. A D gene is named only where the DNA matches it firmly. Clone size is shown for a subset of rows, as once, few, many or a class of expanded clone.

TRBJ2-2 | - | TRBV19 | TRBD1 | CASTRRGTGSARNTGELFF | TGTGCCAGTACCCGGAGAGGGACAGGGAGCGCCCGGAACACCGGGGAGCTGTTTTTT
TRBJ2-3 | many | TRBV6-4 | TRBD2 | CASSDSTTGTSRYF | TGTGCCAGCAGTGACTCGACCACGGGGACTAGCCGGTATTTT
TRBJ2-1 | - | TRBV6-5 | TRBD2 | CASSYRSGDNEQFF | TGTGCCAGCAGTTATCGTAGCGGGGACAATGAGCAGTTCTTC
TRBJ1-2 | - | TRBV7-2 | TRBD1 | CASSSGTVKNYGYTF | TGTGCCAGCAGCTCCGGGACAGTAAAAAACTATGGCTACACCTTC
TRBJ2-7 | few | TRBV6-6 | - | CASSYDSPEQYF | TGTGCCAGCAGTTACGACAGTCCCGAGCAGTACTTC
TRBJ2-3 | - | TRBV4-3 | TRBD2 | CASSRTLAGGADTQYF | TGCGCCAGCAGCCGCACCCTAGCGGGGGGGGCAGATACGCAGTATTTT
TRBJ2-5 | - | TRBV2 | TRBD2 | CASKTTAGEETQYF | TGTGCCAGCAAGACCACGGCGGGGGAGGAGACCCAGTACTTC
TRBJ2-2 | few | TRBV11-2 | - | CASSLRGDSGELFF | TGTGCCAGCAGCTTAAGGGGGGATTCCGGGGAGCTGTTTTTT
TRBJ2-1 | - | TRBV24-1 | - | CATSDPPWLPSSYNEQFF | TGTGCCACCAGTGATCCCCCTTGGCTCCCGAGCTCCTACAATGAGCAGTTCTTC
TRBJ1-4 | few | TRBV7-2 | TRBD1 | CASRANRGRNEKLFF | TGTGCCAGCAGGGCCAACAGGGGGCGGAATGAAAAACTGTTTTTT